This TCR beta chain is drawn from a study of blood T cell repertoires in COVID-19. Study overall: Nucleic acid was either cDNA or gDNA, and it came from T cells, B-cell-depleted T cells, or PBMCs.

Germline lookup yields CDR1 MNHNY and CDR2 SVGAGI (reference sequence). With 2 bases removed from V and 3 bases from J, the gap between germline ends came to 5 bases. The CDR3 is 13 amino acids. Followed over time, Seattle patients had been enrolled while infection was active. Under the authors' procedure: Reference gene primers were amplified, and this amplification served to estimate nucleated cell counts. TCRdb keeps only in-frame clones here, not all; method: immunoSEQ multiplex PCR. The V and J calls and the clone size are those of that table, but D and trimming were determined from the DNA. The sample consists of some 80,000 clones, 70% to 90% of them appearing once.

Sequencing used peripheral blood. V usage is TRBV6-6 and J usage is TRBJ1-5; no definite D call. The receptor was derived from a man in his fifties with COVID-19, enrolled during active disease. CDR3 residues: CASSYRDNQPQHF. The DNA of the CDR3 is TGTGCCAGCAGTTACCGAGACAATCAGCCCCAGCATTTT.